What follows describes a single T cell receptor beta chain. The target of this receptor is not known. Nothing much larger sits one base from this clone, and base qualities are not available. These data originate in a study of blood T cell repertoires in COVID-19 (dated by TCRdb to 2018 to 2020). About the study as a whole: The collaborator samples originated in the United States, Italy and Spain and spanned the acute and convalescent phases of COVID-19. The sample metadata nearly always contained a de-identified subject ID, COVID-19 status, age in years and sex. The samples were drawn from the first 160 participants of the ongoing ImmuneRACE study and from 1,200 or so subjects provided by 6 global collaborators. Where available, HLA class I and class II types were obtained from metadata supplied by the sample provider rather than from assay-based typing. The repertoires were made available in a free public database intended to serve as a resource for research on the immune response to SARS-CoV-2. The material from the prospective study consisted of cDNA or gDNA derived from T cells, B-cell-depleted T cells, or PBMCs. Deeply sampled blood TCRbeta repertoires from subjects exposed to, actively infected with, or recovered from COVID-19 were included in the dataset.

Each collaborating institution followed its own protocols to collect whole blood in K2EDTA tubes. For TCRbeta analysis, collaborator samples were shipped as frozen whole blood, as isolated PBMCs, or as DNA extracted from either sample type. The immunoSEQ Assay, a bias-controlled multiplex PCR, was used to amplify TCRbeta CDR3 regions from genomic DNA. From the authors' description of their analysis: The number of nucleated cells in each sample was estimated by amplification of reference gene primers within the assay. To quantify the absolute abundance of each unique TCRbeta CDR3 rearrangement, sequence reads were collapsed and filtered. For each sample, productive Simpson clonality was calculated as the square root of Simpson's diversity index over productive rearrangements. In TCRdb, the immuneACCESS table is reduced to in-frame sequences with V and J assigned. These tables do not hold every clone; where another copy was compared, an unresolved V gene accounts for under half, and the others remain unexplained. The D gene and trimming were derived from the DNA, and the V and J assignments and clone size from that table. The sample contains approximately 230,000 clones, almost 90% of them found a single time. The ten largest clones take up 1.2% to 1.5% of the sample.

CDR1 and CDR2 are read off the germline V gene as SGHNT and YENEEA. Spanning cysteine to phenylalanine, the CDR3 consists of 14 amino acids. Of the read, only the CDR3 DNA is kept; its 42 bases are in frame from base 1. V is cut by 5 bases and J by 2 bases, and the space between the germline ends is 12 bases. Overall study outcomes, separate from this receptor: Clinical and demographic metadata were provided uncurated, with the amount varying by source and participant.

This TCR derives from a man older than 75 with acute or convalescent COVID-19. Sequencing input: peripheral blood. The V and J genes are TRBV11-3 and TRBJ2-5; the best D guess is TRBD2, with 6 bases matching. At the DNA level, the sequence is TGTGCCAGCAGCGTGAGCGGGTCACAAGAGACCCAGTACTTC. This translates into CASSVSGSQETQYF.